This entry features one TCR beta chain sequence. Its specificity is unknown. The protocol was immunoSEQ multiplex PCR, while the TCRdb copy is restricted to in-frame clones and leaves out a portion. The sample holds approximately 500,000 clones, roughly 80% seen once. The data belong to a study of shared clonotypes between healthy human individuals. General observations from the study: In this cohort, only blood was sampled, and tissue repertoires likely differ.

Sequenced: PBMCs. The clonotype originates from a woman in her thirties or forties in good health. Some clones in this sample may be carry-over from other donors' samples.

DNA for the CDR3: TGTGCCAGCAGTTCTATTACAGGGAACACCGGGGAGCTGTTTTTT. This encodes CASSSITGNTGELFF. The gene calls are TRBV7-2 and TRBJ2-2; perhaps TRBD1 as D (5 bases). The CDR3 contains 15 residues. V lost 6 bases and J 1 base, leaving 12 bases between the germline ends. Per germline, CDR1 SGHTA and CDR2 FQGNSA.